Listed below are T cell receptor beta chains from one sample, sequenced in a study of cytomegalovirus exposure and HLA in healthy donors. Profiled with immunoSEQ multiplex PCR; TCRdb holds only in-frame clones, not every one. The data hold fewer than 200,000 clones, with more than 70% observed a single time. Sequenced sample: PBMCs. Receptor source: a male donor in good health and CMV-seronegative. The CDR3 runs from the conserved cysteine through the conserved F or W. D genes are given only for firm matches. A clone size is listed for some rows: how often the clone was seen (once, few, many), or a class if it is expanded.

- | - | TRBJ1-3 | TRBV9 | CASSVGQSGNTIYF | TGTGCCAGCAGCGTCGGACAGAGTGGAAACACCATATATTTT
- | - | TRBJ2-1 | TRBV10-3 | CAISEPRGGTPSNEQFF | TGTGCCATCAGTGAGCCGCGAGGCGGTACTCCTTCCAATGAGCAGTTCTTC
- | once | TRBJ2-7 | TRBV19 | CAPLPYEQYF | TGTGCCCCACTCCCCTACGAGCAGTACTTC
TRBD2 | once | TRBJ2-7 | TRBV25-1 | CASSDMTSGFSYEQYF | TGTGCCAGCAGTGATATGACTAGCGGGTTCTCCTACGAGCAGTACTTC
TRBD1 | - | TRBJ1-2 | TRBV19 | CASSIEPTGNYGYTF | TGTGCCAGTAGTATAGAACCGACAGGGAACTATGGCTACACCTTC
TRBD1 | - | TRBJ2-2 | TRBV5-8 | CASSSGQGFPGELFF | TGTGCCAGCAGCTCTGGACAGGGTTTCCCCGGGGAGCTGTTTTTT
- | - | TRBJ1-1 | TRBV4-1 | CASSQEEGPRAFF | TGCGCCAGCAGCCAAGAGGAGGGGCCTCGGGCTTTCTTT
TRBD2 | - | TRBJ2-1 | TRBV12-5 | CASGLTSGSNEQFF | TGTGCTAGTGGTCTGACTAGCGGGAGTAATGAGCAGTTCTTC
- | - | TRBJ2-7 | TRBV12-5 | CASGLVLNRDAYEQYF | TGTGCTAGTGGTTTGGTACTGAACAGGGATGCCTACGAGCAGTACTTC
- | - | TRBJ2-7 | TRBV27 | CASTSMADYSYEQYF | TGTGCCAGCACTAGTATGGCGGATTACTCCTACGAGCAGTACTTC
TRBD2 | once | TRBJ2-5 | TRBV5-1 | CASSGKAGTSASWETQYF | TGCGCCAGCAGTGGGAAAGCTGGGACTAGCGCCTCTTGGGAGACCCAGTACTTC
- | - | TRBJ1-1 | TRBV23-1 | CASSTSLTDTEAFF | TGCGCCAGCAGCACCTCCCTAACTGACACTGAAGCTTTCTTT
TRBD1 | - | TRBJ1-4 | TRBV6-1 | CASSKDRVDEKLFF | TGTGCCAGCAGTAAAGACAGGGTTGATGAAAAACTGTTTTTT
- | - | TRBJ1-2 | TRBV5-1 | CASSPTTTVSGVGYTF | TGCGCCAGCAGCCCAACTACGACCGTATCGGGGGTGGGCTACACCTTC
TRBD1 | - | TRBJ2-1 | TRBV7-9 | CASSLGTGGPTGFF | TGTGCCAGCAGCTTGGGGACAGGGGGCCCGACGGGGTTCTTC
TRBD2 | - | TRBJ2-7 | TRBV4-2 | CASSQDFSGRSHEQYF | TGTGCCAGCAGCCAAGATTTCAGCGGGAGGTCCCACGAGCAGTACTTC
- | once | TRBJ1-4 | TRBV21-1 | CASSKDRTGGKDEKLFF | TGTGCCAGCAGCAAAGATAGGACAGGGGGTAAGGATGAAAAACTGTTTTTT
- | - | TRBJ2-5 | TRBV19 | CASSIYTPMDQETQYF | TGTGCCAGTAGTATATATACGCCTATGGACCAAGAGACCCAGTACTTC
- | - | TRBJ1-1 | TRBV30 | CAWSVGAGRAFF | TGTGCCTGGTCCGTAGGGGCGGGAAGAGCTTTCTTT
- | - | TRBJ2-3 | TRBV27 | CASSSRQITDTQYF | TGTGCCAGCAGTTCCCGACAGATAACAGATACGCAGTATTTT
- | - | TRBJ1-1 | TRBV27 | CASSRRWRDTEAFF | TGTGCCAGCAGTCGCCGGTGGAGGGACACTGAAGCTTTCTTT
- | - | TRBJ2-7 | TRBV6-1 | CASRGLTDSYEQYF | TGTGCCAGCAGAGGCCTGACAGATTCCTACGAGCAGTACTTC
- | - | TRBJ1-2 | TRBV7-8 | CASSLGALNYGYTF | TGTGCCAGCAGCTTGGGGGCATTGAACTATGGCTACACCTTC
- | - | TRBJ1-1 | TRBV30 | CAWSGSGGSGTEAFF | TGTGCCTGGAGTGGTTCGGGGGGTTCGGGCACTGAAGCTTTCTTT
TRBD1 | - | TRBJ2-7 | TRBV5-4 | CASSPMTGDLHEQYF | TGTGCCAGCAGCCCCATGACAGGGGACTTACACGAGCAGTACTTC
TRBD1 | - | TRBJ2-1 | TRBV28 | CASSTLTGRGYYNEQFF | TGTGCCAGCAGTACCCTGACAGGGCGCGGGTACTACAATGAGCAGTTCTTC
- | - | TRBJ2-2 | TRBV6-4 | CASSPQDTGELFF | TGTGCCAGCAGCCCACAGGACACCGGGGAGCTGTTTTTT
TRBD2 | - | TRBJ2-2 | TRBV7-6 | CASSPGTSITGELFF | TGTGCCAGCAGCCCCGGGACTAGCATCACCGGGGAGCTGTTTTTT
TRBD2 | - | TRBJ2-1 | TRBV11-3 | CASSLELAGGRNEQFF | TGTGCCAGCAGCTTAGAACTAGCGGGAGGTCGCAATGAGCAGTTCTTC
TRBD1 | - | TRBJ2-1 | TRBV5-6 | CASSLDLTGVDEQFF | TGTGCCAGCAGCTTGGACCTAACAGGGGTGGATGAGCAGTTCTTC
TRBD1 | - | TRBJ2-1 | TRBV14 | CASSQEGTVNLEQFF | TGTGCCAGCAGCCAAGAGGGGACAGTCAATCTGGAGCAGTTCTTC
- | - | TRBJ1-1 | TRBV16 | CASSQLSEAFF | TGTGCCAGCAGCCAATTGAGTGAAGCTTTCTTT
- | - | TRBJ1-2 | TRBV6-5 | CASSLVGSSNYGYTF | TGTGCCAGCAGTTTGGTGGGCAGCTCTAACTATGGCTACACCTTC
TRBD1 | - | TRBJ1-2 | TRBV5-4 | CASRQDRVERVYGYTF | TGTGCCAGCAGACAGGACAGGGTTGAGAGGGTCTATGGCTACACCTTC
TRBD1 | few | TRBJ2-7 | TRBV25-1 | CASTGTGAWDEQYF | TGTGCCAGCACCGGGACAGGGGCCTGGGACGAGCAGTACTTC
TRBD1 | - | TRBJ2-7 | TRBV6-1 | CASSEARGREQYF | TGTGCCAGCAGTGAAGCGAGGGGGCGCGAGCAGTACTTC
TRBD2 | - | TRBJ2-7 | TRBV5-4 | CASSFLGSGVYEQYF | TGTGCCAGCAGCTTTTTAGGCAGCGGGGTCTACGAGCAGTACTTC
TRBD1 | few | TRBJ1-5 | TRBV9 | CASSVGTDNQPQHF | TGTGCCAGCAGCGTGGGGACAGACAATCAGCCCCAGCATTTT
- | - | TRBJ1-5 | TRBV21-1 | CASSKGTVGGRRGSNQPQHF | TGTGCCAGCAGCAAAGGGACAGTTGGGGGCAGGCGTGGGAGCAATCAGCCCCAGCATTTT
TRBD1 | - | TRBJ2-7 | TRBV19 | CASSTQGAPKTMQYF | TGTGCCAGTAGTACACAGGGGGCCCCGAAAACGATGCAGTACTTC
- | - | TRBJ2-5 | TRBV5-1 | CASSLAGAGQETQYF | TGCGCCAGCAGCTTGGCCGGGGCGGGACAAGAGACCCAGTACTTC
- | - | TRBJ2-7 | TRBV5-4 | CASSFPGMEQYF | TGTGCCAGCAGCTTCCCGGGGATGGAGCAGTACTTC
- | - | TRBJ2-2 | TRBV19 | CASSSARSTGELFF | TGTGCCAGTAGTTCCGCACGGTCCACCGGGGAGCTGTTTTTT
- | - | TRBJ2-7 | TRBV28 | CASSLGTGQRTYEQYF | TGTGCCAGCAGTCTGGGTACAGGACAGAGGACCTACGAGCAGTACTTC
TRBD1 | - | TRBJ2-3 | TRBV2 | CASSEIRQGSTDTQYF | TGTGCCAGCAGTGAAATTCGACAGGGTAGCACAGATACGCAGTATTTT
- | - | TRBJ2-5 | TRBV7-3 | CASSPSGLRETQYF | TGTGCCAGCAGCCCATCGGGACTTCGTGAGACCCAGTACTTC
- | few | TRBJ2-3 | TRBV19 | CASSPRWSTDTQYF | TGTGCCAGTAGTCCCCGGTGGAGCACAGATACGCAGTATTTT
- | - | TRBJ1-2 | TRBV7-2 | CASSTDITGYTF | TGTGCCAGCAGTACCGACATTACTGGCTACACCTTC
- | few | TRBJ1-5 | TRBV30 | CAWSVAGRQPQHF | TGTGCCTGGAGTGTCGCAGGGCGTCAGCCCCAGCATTTT
- | once | TRBJ1-5 | TRBV1 | CTSSQDMRNSNQPQHF | TGCACCAGCAGCCAAGATATGAGGAATAGCAATCAGCCCCAGCATTTT
TRBD2 | - | TRBJ2-3 | TRBV14 | CASSQESSGIWTDTQYF | TGTGCCAGCAGCCAAGAGTCTAGCGGGATTTGGACAGATACGCAGTATTTT
- | - | TRBJ2-1 | TRBV7-9 | CASSQGTTQFF | TGTGCCAGCAGCCAAGGAACTACGCAGTTCTTC
TRBD2 | - | TRBJ2-1 | TRBV7-9 | CASSVLAGGRNEQFF | TGTGCCAGCAGTGTCCTAGCGGGGGGGCGAAATGAGCAGTTCTTC
- | - | TRBJ1-1 | TRBV5-1 | CASSFQGMNTEAFF | TGCGCCAGCAGCTTTCAGGGGATGAACACTGAAGCTTTCTTT
- | - | TRBJ1-1 | TRBV19 | CASSGAEGRFSIAEAFF | TGTGCCAGTAGTGGTGCGGAGGGCCGGTTCTCGATCGCTGAAGCTTTCTTT
TRBD1 | - | TRBJ1-1 | TRBV6-4 | CASRGGQLNEAFF | TGTGCCAGCAGGGGGGGACAGTTAAATGAAGCTTTCTTT